One sample yielded the 32 T cell receptor beta chains listed below, sequenced in a study of beta chain features in type 1 diabetes. Expressed TCRB transcripts were sequenced because the entire RNA isolate underwent reverse transcription. Only in-frame clones appear in the TCRdb table, and some are missing; sequencing was by immunoSEQ multiplex PCR. Among under 450,000 clones listed, about 15% were seen once. Sequencing was done on a sample of naive CD4+ T cells from blood. The receptors originated from a woman under 30 in good health.

This clone has a handful of counts. This rearrangement joins TRBV30 to TRBJ2-7; possibly TRBD2 for D (5 bases). The V end was cut by 2 bases, the J end by 0 bases, with 14 bases between. CDR3 length: 15 amino acids. Germline V lookup: CDR1 GTSNPN, CDR2 SVGIG (reference sequence). CDR3 region: CAWSSSGRLSYEQYF. The CDR3 DNA sequence: TGTGCCTGGAGTTCGAGCGGACGACTCTCCTACGAGCAGTACTTC.

A few counts support this clone. The V gene is TRBV20-1, the J gene TRBJ2-1; tentatively, D is TRBD2 (5 bases). The germline V gene has CDR1 DFQATT and CDR2 SNEGSKA (reference sequence). There are 11 residues in the CDR3. V shed 7 bases and J shed 5 bases, with 9 bases lying between them. The CDR3 reads CSGLANNEQFF. For the CDR3, the DNA is TGCAGTGGGCTAGCCAACAATGAGCAGTTCTTC.

This clone occurred a few times. This sequence joins TRBV18 and TRBJ2-2; no firm D call. This CDR3 has 14 amino acids. V dropped 1 base and J dropped 2 bases, with 5 bases sitting between them. Germline assignment: CDR1 KGHSH and CDR2 LQKENI. The CDR3 spells CASSPLYNTGELFF. CDR3 nucleotides: TGTGCCAGCTCACCACTATATAACACCGGGGAGCTGTTTTTT.

This clone was seen a few times. In the same sample, other DNA sequences code for this CDR3. The J gene is TRBJ2-2, the V gene TRBV15, with no clear D. The CDR3 is 14 amino acids. CDR1 and CDR2 from the germline V gene are LNHNV and YYDKDF (reference sequence). Trimming cost V 1 base and J 2 bases, with 5 bases left between them. CDR3 coding DNA: TGTGCCACCAGCAGAGCACTTAACACCGGGGAGCTGTTTTTT. This translates into CATSRALNTGELFF.

V and J are TRBV7-2 and TRBJ2-7, with D perhaps TRBD2 (6 bases). Trimming shortened V by 7 bases and J by 5 bases, and 21 bases separated the two germline ends. The CDR3 length is 15 residues. CDR1 is SGHTA and CDR2 is FQGNSA in the germline V gene. The DNA of the CDR3 is TGTGCCAGCACCCCGGAGGGCCAGGGTGCCCACGAGCAGTACTTC. Translating gives CASTPEGQGAHEQYF.

The chain is built from TRBV27 and TRBJ1-5; 8 bases fit TRBD1. Germline CDR1 MNHEY, CDR2 SMNVEV (reference sequence). Trimming removed 5 bases from V and 6 bases from J; junction bases left unmatched: 6. The CDR3 is 14 amino acids. The CDR3 loop reads CASSPRTGRQPQHF. The CDR3 nucleotides are TGTGCCAGCAGTCCCCGGACAGGGCGTCAGCCCCAGCATTTT.

This clone was seen only a few times. This chain joins TRBV25-1 and TRBJ1-2; 7 bases map to TRBD1. Per germline, CDR1 MGHDK and CDR2 SYGVNS. The CDR3 extends over 15 amino acids. V shed 3 bases and J 10 bases; nucleotides not matched to a gene: 14. CDR3 protein: CASSDQRRLDRAYTF. The CDR3 nucleotides read TGTGCCAGCAGTGACCAAAGGCGTCTCGACAGGGCCTACACCTTC.

Only a few counts were recorded for this clone. V is TRBV25-1 and J is TRBJ1-1; TRBD1 agrees at 9 bases. This CDR3 is 18 amino acids long. CDR1 and CDR2 (germline): MGHDK, SYGVNS. J gave up 1 base and V 4 bases, and 13 bases lay outside the gene matches. In DNA form, the CDR3 reads TGTGCCAGCAGTGGAGGACAGGGGTTAAATTTCAGGAACACTGAAGCTTTCTTT. Translation: CASSGGQGLNFRNTEAFF.

This chain uses TRBV11-2 with TRBJ2-3; tentative D call: TRBD2 (5 bases). CDR1 SGHAT and CDR2 FQNNGV come from the germline V gene. The ends were cut back, 5 bases at V and 0 bases at J, with 12 bases in the middle. The CDR3 totals 15 residues. The CDR3, as DNA: TGTGCCAGCAGCCCACCGGGCGGGAGCACAGATACGCAGTATTTT. This translates into CASSPPGGSTDTQYF.

This chain connects TRBV11-1 to TRBJ2-7, with a possible D match to TRBD1 (6 bases). Germline V lookup: CDR1 SGHAT, CDR2 FQDESV (reference sequence). This CDR3 is 14 amino acids long. Trimming cost V 4 bases and J 4 bases, with 14 bases left between them. CDR3 sequence (DNA): TGTGCCAGCAGCTCCATACAGGGAAAATACGAGCAGTACTTC. It specifies CASSSIQGKYEQYF.

This clone has just a few counts. The rearrangement links TRBV6-5 to TRBJ2-1; 8 bases agree with TRBD1. The CDR3 spans 15 residues. V lost 5 bases and J lost 6; bases outside the gene matches: 9. Germline CDR1 and CDR2: MNHEY and SVGAGI. The CDR3 is CASSKDRAQSNEQFF. In DNA form, the CDR3 reads TGTGCCAGCAGTAAGGACAGGGCTCAAAGCAATGAGCAGTTCTTC.

V is TRBV7-9 and J is TRBJ1-3; D is possibly TRBD1 (6 bases). Trimming cost V 5 bases and J 0 bases, with 11 bases left between them. Germline assignment: CDR1 SEHNR and CDR2 FQNEAQ (reference sequence). CDR3 length: 15 residues. The CDR3 spells CASSPRGPSGNTIYF. The CDR3 DNA reads TGTGCCAGCAGCCCCAGGGGACCCTCTGGAAACACCATATATTTT. The whole variable domain, remainder taken from reference TRBV7-9 and TRBJ1-3, is DTGVSQNPRHKITKRGQNVTFRCDPISEHNRLYWYRQTLGQGPEFLTYFQNEAQLEKSRLLSDRFSAERPKGSFSTLEIQRTEQGDSAMYLCASSPRGPSGNTIYFGEGSWLTVV.

This clone was seen a handful of times. V gene TRBV11-3 combines with J gene TRBJ2-1; a weak D match, TRBD2 (6 bases). CDR3 length: 14 residues. The germline CDR1 and CDR2 sequences are SGHNT and YENEEA. Trimming took 1 base from V and 13 from J, leaving 17 bases between them. The CDR3 DNA reads TGTGCCAGCAGCTTAGCTCGGGGGAGGTGGGTCCAGTTCTTC. Protein sequence: CASSLARGRWVQFF. Variable domain in full (rest from reference TRBV11-3 and TRBJ2-1): EAGVVQSPRYKIIEKKQPVAFWCNPISGHNTLYWYLQNLGQGPELLIRYENEEAVDDSQLPKDRFSAERLKGVDSTLKIQPAELGDSAVYLCASSLARGRWVQFFGPGTRLTVL.

CDR3 protein: CAWSVLLGELFF. CDR3 in DNA: TGTGCCTGGAGTGTACTACTCGGGGAGCTGTTTTTT. The chain recombines TRBV30 with TRBJ2-2; D is ambiguous. The CDR3 is 12 residues long. In germline, CDR1 is GTSNPN, CDR2 SVGIG (reference sequence). V lost 0 bases, J lost 7 bases, and 6 bases lay in between.

This rearrangement joins TRBV27 to TRBJ2-5; TRBD1 matches at 7 bases. The CDR3 extends over 17 amino acids. Unmatched junction bases numbered 16, after V lost 6 bases and J lost 3 bases. The germline V gene encodes CDR1 MNHEY and CDR2 SMNVEV (reference sequence). For the CDR3, the DNA is TGTGCCAGCAGCCCGGACAGGTCGCTTCAAACCAAAGAGACCCAGTACTTC. Its protein product is CASSPDRSLQTKETQYF.

The chain is built from TRBV30 and TRBJ1-1; a weak D match, TRBD1 (5 bases). V shed 5 bases and J shed 0 bases, with 7 bases lying between them. The CDR3 sequence is 12 residues long. CDR1 GTSNPN and CDR2 SVGIG come from the germline V gene (reference sequence). The CDR3 DNA reads TGTGCCTGGGGCAGGGTGAACACTGAAGCTTTCTTT. This codes for CAWGRVNTEAFF.

This clone was seen more than once but under ten times. The CDR3 protein is CASRLGQGPYNEQFF. The DNA for the CDR3 is TGTGCCAGCAGATTGGGACAGGGCCCCTACAATGAGCAGTTCTTC. The chain is built from TRBV6-5 and TRBJ2-1; 9 nucleotides match TRBD1. CDR1 MNHEY and CDR2 SVGAGI come from the germline V gene. Germline trimming cut 6 bases from V and 2 bases from J; bases unmatched to any gene: 5. The length of the CDR3 is 15 residues.

This clone was seen more than once but under ten times. V is TRBV4-3 and J is TRBJ2-7; 8 bases agree with TRBD1. The CDR3 spans 15 residues. In germline, CDR1 is LGHNA, CDR2 YSLEER. After removal of 2 bases from V and 1 base from J, the junction contained 4 bases not matched to a gene. The CDR3 DNA reads TGCGCCAGCAGCCAAACGACAGGGGTTTCCTACGAGCAGTACTTC. It yields the protein CASSQTTGVSYEQYF.

This clone occurred a few times. The chain carries TRBV5-1 and TRBJ1-1; 7 bases are a match to TRBD1. This CDR3 is built from 15 residues. In germline, CDR1 is SGHRS, CDR2 YFSETQ. Trimming took 0 bases from V and 3 from J; bases not matched to a gene: 5. CDR3 amino acids: CASSLDGTVDTEAFF. In DNA, the CDR3 is TGCGCCAGCAGCTTGGATGGGACAGTGGACACTGAAGCTTTCTTT.

The chain is built from TRBV19 and TRBJ2-2; 7 bases match TRBD1. Unmatched junction bases numbered 8, after V lost 9 bases and J lost 1 base. The CDR3 spans 15 residues. Germline V gene data show CDR1 as LNHDA and CDR2 as SQIVND (reference sequence). As DNA, the CDR3 is TGTGCCAGCTCCACAGGGGCCCTGAACACCGGGGAGCTGTTTTTT. It is translated as CASSTGALNTGELFF.

This rearrangement joins TRBV28 to TRBJ1-5, with TRBD1 matching 8 bases. CDR1 is MDHEN and CDR2 is SYDVKM in the germline V gene. V trimming: 3 bases; J trimming: 3 bases; junction bases outside the gene matches: 10. The CDR3 has 17 residues. Written as DNA, the CDR3 is TGTGCCAGCAGTTTGCCCCGACAGGGGATGGACAATCAGCCCCAGCATTTT. Its protein product is CASSLPRQGMDNQPQHF.

The V call is TRBV7-2, the J call TRBJ2-3, with 7 bases lining up with TRBD1. Germline CDR1 SGHTA, CDR2 FQGNSA. The V segment lost 6 bases and the J segment 1 base; nucleotides outside the gene matches: 10. The CDR3 has 16 residues. Written as DNA, the CDR3 is TGTGCCAGCAGGGCCGGCCTCGGGACAGGCACAGATACGCAGTATTTT. This translates into CASRAGLGTGTDTQYF.

The rearrangement uses TRBV7-9 and TRBJ1-2; the match to TRBD1 covers 7 bases. The CDR3 consists of 14 residues. The germline CDR1 and CDR2 sequences are SEHNR and FQNEAQ (reference sequence). J gave up 4 bases and V 3 bases, and 5 bases lay outside the gene matches. CDR3 in DNA: TGTGCCAGCAGCTTTACAGGGGCGGGCTATGGCTACACCTTC. Its translation: CASSFTGAGYGYTF.

The table lists this clone with a few counts. V usage is TRBV28 and J usage is TRBJ1-5, with D perhaps matching TRBD1 (6 bases). CDR3 size: 14 residues. V lost 4 bases, J lost 5 bases, and 12 bases lay in between. Germline CDR1 and CDR2: MDHEN and SYDVKM. DNA of the CDR3: TGTGCCAGCAGTTCGGAAGGGGGTCATCAGCCCCAGCATTTT. Its protein is CASSSEGGHQPQHF.

This clone has more than one count but fewer than ten. The chain recombines TRBV6-5 with TRBJ2-1; D may be TRBD1 (5 bases). Trimming took 6 bases from V and 6 from J, leaving 12 bases between them. Germline V gives CDR1 MNHEY, CDR2 SVGAGI. The CDR3 contains 13 residues. The DNA for the CDR3 is TGTGCCAGCAGACGAGGACAAGGCAATGAGCAGTTCTTC. Translated, it gives CASRRGQGNEQFF.

Comment on this clone: The identical CDR3 is also encoded by other nucleotide sequences in the sample. The chain links TRBV30 to TRBJ1-5; 7 bases agree with TRBD1. V lost 0 bases to trimming and J lost 4 bases; unmatched junction nucleotides: 0. In germline, CDR1 is GTSNPN, CDR2 SVGIG (reference sequence). The CDR3 runs 13 residues. In nucleotides, the CDR3 is TGTGCCTGGAGTGTCAGGGGGAATCAGCCCCAGCATTTT. Amino acids: CAWSVRGNQPQHF.

The sample holds a few counts of this clone. This CDR3 reads CASLGGLPSYNEQFF. In DNA form, the CDR3 reads TGTGCCAGTTTGGGGGGACTCCCGTCTTACAATGAGCAGTTCTTC. The gene calls are TRBV28 and TRBJ2-1; D possibly corresponds to TRBD2 (6 bases). Germline loops: CDR1 MDHEN, CDR2 SYDVKM. This CDR3 has 15 amino acids. V lost 9 bases to trimming and J lost 4 bases, with 19 bases between them.

This clone was counted a few times. This chain joins TRBV28 and TRBJ2-1; 7 positions match TRBD2. Per germline, CDR1 MDHEN and CDR2 SYDVKM. V dropped 4 bases and J dropped 4; count of bases not matched to a gene: 7. This CDR3 has 15 amino acids. The DNA for the CDR3 is TGTGCCAGCAGTTCGGCTAGCGGTTATTACAATGAGCAGTTCTTC. This sequence encodes CASSSASGYYNEQFF.

This clone was picked up a small number of times. This chain joins TRBV7-2 and TRBJ1-2; weak D call: TRBD1 (6 bases). The CDR3 contains 15 residues. V lost 1 base and J lost 5, with 14 bases in between. Germline CDR1 is SGHTA and CDR2 is FQGNSA. The CDR3 loop is CASSLEAGAGYGYTF. DNA of the CDR3: TGTGCCAGCAGCTTAGAAGCAGGGGCTGGGTATGGCTACACCTTC. Together with reference TRBV7-2 and TRBJ1-2, the CDR3 gives the full variable domain: GAGVSQSPSNKVTEKGKDVELRCDPISGHTALYWYRQSLGQGLEFLIYFQGNSAPDKSGLPSDRFSAERTGGSVSTLTIQRTQQEDSAVYLCASSLEAGAGYGYTFGSGTRLTVV.

This clone was detected a few times. V gene TRBV2 combines with J gene TRBJ2-6, with D possibly matching TRBD1 (5 bases). CDR1 SNHLY and CDR2 FYNNEI come from the germline V gene. Trimming shortened V by 7 bases and J by 0 bases, and 7 bases separated the two germline ends. The CDR3 length is 14 residues. The CDR3 nucleotides are TGTGCCAGCATCAGGGACTCTGGGGCCAACGTCCTGACTTTC. Protein: CASIRDSGANVLTF.

This clone was recorded a few times. The chain links TRBV20-1 to TRBJ2-7; the D gene is possibly TRBD2 (6 bases). The V gene's germline CDR1 is DFQATT and CDR2 SNEGSKA (reference sequence). This CDR3 is 11 amino acids long. CDR3 loop: CRAGTPYEQYF. The CDR3 DNA is TGCAGGGCCGGGACTCCCTACGAGCAGTACTTC.

This clone has a handful of counts. The chain uses TRBV25-1 and TRBJ2-1, with 15 positions matching TRBD2. Germline assignment: CDR1 MGHDK and CDR2 SYGVNS. Trimming cost V 0 bases and J 7 bases; bases outside gene matches: 7. The CDR3 extends over 18 amino acids. The CDR3 reads CASSEYGLAGGDGNEQFF. The CDR3, as DNA: TGTGCCAGCAGTGAATACGGACTAGCGGGAGGGGATGGGAATGAGCAGTTCTTC.